What follows are 7 T cell receptor beta chains derived from one specimen sequenced in a study of T cells expressing NK-cell markers. TCRdb re-analyzed the 5' RACE reads; it lists each CDR3 protein once, without DNA. Its table lists under 500,000 distinct CDR3 sequences. The sequenced sample consisted of blood T cells: a sorted CD56 or NKG2C T cell subset, CD4+ or CD8+ T cells, or bulk PBMC T cells (not recorded which). The receptors stem from a woman aged 18-70 years in good health.

V is TRBV7-9 and J is TRBJ1-4; without DNA, the TCRdb call of TRBD1 cannot be checked. The CDR3 covers 15 residues. CDR1 and CDR2 (germline): SEHNR, FQNEAQ (reference sequence). CDR3 residues: CASSVNRVTNEKLFF.

The V call is TRBV2, the J call TRBJ2-5; lacking DNA, the TRBD1 call made by TCRdb goes unchecked. This CDR3 is 14 amino acids long. Germline CDR1 SNHLY, CDR2 FYNNEI. The chain's CDR3 is CASRWAGIRETQYF.

The chain recombines TRBV11-2 with TRBJ2-3. CDR3 size: 15 residues. Germline CDR1 is SGHAT and CDR2 is FQNNGV. CDR3 sequence reads: CASSLQKISTDTQYF. Using reference TRBV11-2 and TRBJ2-3 for the parts outside the CDR3, the full variable domain is EAGVAQSPRYKIIEKRQSVAFWCNPISGHATLYWYQQILGQGPKLLIQFQNNGVVDDSQLPKDRFSAERLKGVDSTLKIQPAKLEDSAVYLCASSLQKISTDTQYFGPGTRLTVL.

The V gene is TRBV4-3, the J gene TRBJ2-2; the D call of TRBD1 rests on TCRdb alone, since no DNA is present to check it. This CDR3 is 17 amino acids long. CDR1 is LGHNA, CDR2 YSLEER, per germline. The CDR3 spells CASSQESGTGDTGELFF.

The CDR3 sequence is CASSPTYEQYF. The chain is built from TRBV7-2 and TRBJ2-7. Germline-derived CDR1 and CDR2 are SGHTA and FQGNSA. The CDR3 covers 11 residues.

The chain employs TRBV7-2 and TRBJ2-5; with no DNA, the TCRdb D assignment of TRBD1 cannot be verified. This CDR3 has 14 residues. Germline CDR1 reads SGHTA; CDR2 reads FQGNSA. The CDR3 reads CASSLRGVRETQYF.

The V gene is TRBV12-3 or TRBV12-4, the J gene TRBJ1-1; TCRdb gives TRBD1 as the D gene, but with no DNA this cannot be confirmed. The CDR3 loop spans 14 amino acids. CDR3 in amino acids: CASRIQGSYAEAFF.